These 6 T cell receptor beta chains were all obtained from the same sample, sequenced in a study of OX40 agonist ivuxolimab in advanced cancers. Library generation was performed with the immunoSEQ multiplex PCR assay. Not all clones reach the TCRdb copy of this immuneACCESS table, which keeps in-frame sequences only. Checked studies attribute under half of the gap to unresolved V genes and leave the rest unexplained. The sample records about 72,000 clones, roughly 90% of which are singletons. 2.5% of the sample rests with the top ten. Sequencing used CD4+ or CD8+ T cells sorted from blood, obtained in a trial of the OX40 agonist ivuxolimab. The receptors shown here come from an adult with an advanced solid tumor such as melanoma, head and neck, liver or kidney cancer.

CDR3 loop: CASSNQTNTEAFF. The DNA of the CDR3 is TGTGCCAGCAGCAATCAGACAAACACTGAAGCTTTCTTT. This rearrangement joins TRBV21-1 to TRBJ1-1; the table's D call of TRBD1 was not tested on the DNA. TRBV21-1 is a documented pseudogene. CDR3 size: 13 residues.

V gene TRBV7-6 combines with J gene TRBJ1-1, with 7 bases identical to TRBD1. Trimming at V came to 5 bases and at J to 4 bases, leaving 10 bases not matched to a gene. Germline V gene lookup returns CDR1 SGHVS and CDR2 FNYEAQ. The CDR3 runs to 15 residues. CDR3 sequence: CASSPPTGPGTEAFF. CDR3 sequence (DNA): TGTGCCAGCAGCCCACCGACAGGGCCGGGCACTGAAGCTTTCTTT.

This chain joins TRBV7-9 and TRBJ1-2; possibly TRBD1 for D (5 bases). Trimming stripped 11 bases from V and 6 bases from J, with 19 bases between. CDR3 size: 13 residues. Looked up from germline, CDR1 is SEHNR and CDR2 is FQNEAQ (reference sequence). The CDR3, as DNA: TGTGCCGTCAACCGCATTAGAGGGGATGGCTACACCTTC. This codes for CAVNRIRGDGYTF.

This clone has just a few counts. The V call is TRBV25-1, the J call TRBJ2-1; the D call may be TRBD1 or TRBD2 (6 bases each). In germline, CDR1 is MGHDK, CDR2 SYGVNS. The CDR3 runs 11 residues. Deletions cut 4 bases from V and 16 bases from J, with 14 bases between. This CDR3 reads CASSAGAPIFF. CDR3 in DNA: TGTGCCAGCAGTGCGGGGGCCCCTATATTCTTC.

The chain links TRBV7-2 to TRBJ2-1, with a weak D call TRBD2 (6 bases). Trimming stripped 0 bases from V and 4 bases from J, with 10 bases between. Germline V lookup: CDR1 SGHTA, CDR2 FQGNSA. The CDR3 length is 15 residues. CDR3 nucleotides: TGTGCCAGCAGCTTAGCGGCGGGGTCTTACAATGAGCAGTTCTTC. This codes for CASSLAAGSYNEQFF.

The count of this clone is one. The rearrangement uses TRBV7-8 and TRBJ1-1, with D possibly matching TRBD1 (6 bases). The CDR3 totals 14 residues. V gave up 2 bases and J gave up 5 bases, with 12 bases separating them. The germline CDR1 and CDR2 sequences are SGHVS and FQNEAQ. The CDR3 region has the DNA TGTGCCAGCAGCTTAATGTGGCAGGGGACTGAAGCTTTCTTT. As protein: CASSLMWQGTEAFF.